The next 5 T cell receptor beta chains were all read from a single sample in a study of CD8 T cells in Susac syndrome. A quantity of about 0.45 to 1 ug RNA underwent reverse transcription using random hexamers. MiXCR, applied by TCRdb to the immunoSEQ multiplex PCR reads, yields one record per CDR3 protein. The sample lists roughly 200,000 distinct CDR3 sequences, roughly 96% occurring once. The source material was CD4+ T cells from PBMCs. The receptors originated from a human donor in good health.

The J gene is TRBJ1-5, the V gene TRBV24-1; TRBD1 aligns across 8 bases. Losses at the gene ends were 5 bases for V and 5 bases for J; bases not matched to a gene: 10. This CDR3 comprises 16 residues. Germline V gene data show CDR1 as KGHDR and CDR2 as SFDVKD. The CDR3 loop reads CATSGGTGGGDQPQHF. The CDR3 DNA reads as TGTGCCACCAGTGGCGGTACAGGGGGAGGCGATCAGCCCCAGCATTTT.

To note about this clonotype: The junction does not match germline at one end; this may be a read error. The V and J genes are TRBV20-1 and TRBJ2-7; D is possibly TRBD1 or TRBD2 (5 bases each). The germline CDR1 and CDR2 sequences are DFQATT and SNEGSKA (reference sequence). The CDR3 is made up of 13 amino acids. The DNA of the CDR3 is TGCAGTGCGAGAGGGACGGATCCCTACGAGCAGTACTTC. Its translation is CSARGTDPYEQYF.

The chain employs TRBV4-2 and TRBJ1-5; D is unclear. Trimming cost V 1 base and J 4 bases, with 5 bases left between them. The CDR3 has 13 amino acids. Germline CDR1 and CDR2: LGHNA and YNFKEQ. The CDR3 protein is CASSQGNNQPQHF. In DNA form, the CDR3 reads TGTGCCAGCAGCCAAGGAAATAATCAGCCCCAGCATTTT.

The rearrangement uses TRBV20-1 and TRBJ1-4; D unclear. The germline V and J ends were trimmed by 6 bases and 7 bases, with 15 bases remaining between them. The CDR3 is made up of 13 amino acids. Germline V gene data show CDR1 as DFQATT and CDR2 as SNEGSKA (reference sequence). CDR3 DNA: TGCAGTGCGCCCGACTATAGTAGTGAAAAACTGTTTTTT. It codes for CSAPDYSSEKLFF.

J is TRBJ2-4 and V is TRBV29-1, with a weak D call TRBD2 (5 bases). The CDR3 spans 12 residues. Germline CDR1 is SQVTM and CDR2 is ANQGSEA. Trimming took off 3 bases at V and 8 bases at J, with 11 bases between the two ends. The DNA of the CDR3 is TGCAGCGTTGAGGTCAACGGGGACATTCAGTACTTC. Its translation: CSVEVNGDIQYF.